This T cell receptor (beta chain) was identified in a study of blood T cell repertoires in COVID-19 (dated by TCRdb to 2018 to 2020). Context from the whole study: Collaborator samples came from the United States, Italy and Spain and covered acute and convalescent phases of COVID-19. The prospective study material was composed of cDNA or gDNA derived from T cells, B-cell-depleted T cells, or PBMCs. Where available, HLA class I and class II types were obtained from metadata supplied by the sample provider rather than from assay-based typing. Samples were obtained from the ongoing ImmuneRACE study (first 160 participants) and from some 1,200 subjects provided by 6 global collaborators. The repertoires were made available in a free public database intended to serve as a resource for research on the immune response to SARS-CoV-2. The sample metadata nearly always contained a de-identified subject ID, COVID-19 status, age in years and sex. Deeply sampled blood TCRbeta repertoires from subjects exposed to, actively infected with, or recovered from COVID-19 were included in the dataset.

The V end gives up 3 bases and the J end 6 bases, leaving 14 bases in the junction not matched to a gene. Looking up the germline V gene yields CDR1 SGDLS and CDR2 YYNGEE. Measured from the cysteine to the phenylalanine, the CDR3 is 17 residues long. Only CDR3 DNA is held: 51 bases, read in frame from base 1. The study at large found these results: The amount of clinical and demographic metadata varied by source and participant and was provided uncurated.

About this clone: Its antigen is still unknown. No much larger clone exists at a distance of one base, and base qualities are not known.

TCRbeta CDR3 regions were amplified from genomic DNA using the immunoSEQ Assay, a bias-controlled multiplex PCR. In the paper's pipeline: The number of nucleated cells in each sample was estimated by amplification of reference gene primers within the assay. To quantify the absolute abundance of each unique TCRbeta CDR3 rearrangement, sequence reads were collapsed and filtered. For each sample, productive Simpson clonality was calculated by taking the square root of Simpson's diversity index across productive rearrangements. TCRdb provides this immuneACCESS table in a form limited to in-frame rearrangements. Some clones are lacking; in checked studies, under half of them reflect an unresolved V gene, and why the rest are absent is not known. The V and J calls and clone size come from that table; D and trimming were worked out from the DNA. This sample holds 300,000 to 350,000 clones; around 87% were observed only once. About 2% of the sample comes from the top ten.

The collaborating institutions used their own protocols to collect whole blood in K2EDTA tubes. For TCRbeta analysis, collaborators shipped samples as frozen whole blood, isolated PBMCs, or DNA extracted from either of those sample types. The chain is made from TRBV9 and TRBJ1-2; 10 junctional bases match TRBD1. The sequenced material came from peripheral blood. The receptor was isolated from a man between 18 and 29 years old with active or convalescent COVID-19. For the CDR3, the sequence is CASSAEPLGTGVHGYTF. The sequence in DNA is TGTGCCAGCAGCGCCGAACCCCTCGGGACAGGGGTACATGGCTACACCTTC.